This T cell receptor beta chain was observed in a study of control samples from healthy donors and cancer patients. This CDR3 comprises 14 residues. Between the trimmed V and J ends, which lost 3 bases and 2 bases, there was a span of 10 bases. CDR1 and CDR2 from the germline V gene are SGHAT and FQNNGV. Generated by immunoSEQ multiplex PCR, the TCRdb table keeps only in-frame clones and is missing some. The sample lists roughly 69,000 clones; approximately 87% were seen once. This chain joins TRBV11-2 and TRBJ1-2, with D possibly being TRBD1 (6 bases). The material sequenced was PBMCs. The TCR comes from a woman aged 45 to 65 with head and neck cancer. The CDR3 nucleotides are TGTGCCAGCAGCTTTAGGGGGGACAACTATGGCTACACCTTC. It codes for CASSFRGDNYGYTF.